The 19 T cell receptor beta chains listed next were all sequenced from one sample in a study of blood T cell repertoires in COVID-19. Data came from immunoSEQ multiplex PCR; TCRdb stores just in-frame clones and leaves some out. The repertoire holds more than 300,000 clones, with about 87% as singletons. What was sequenced was peripheral blood. The receptors stem from a woman aged 50 to 60 with COVID-19, enrolled during active disease.

The chain has TRBV6-2 or TRBV6-3 and TRBJ2-1; 14 nucleotides align to TRBD2. The V segment lost 6 bases and the J segment 7 bases; nucleotides outside the gene matches: 17. Looked up from germline, CDR1 is MNHEY and CDR2 is SVGEGT. The CDR3 loop spans 19 amino acids. CDR3 sequence reads: CASSPLRAKTSGRANEQFF. The CDR3 region has the DNA TGTGCCAGCAGCCCGCTCAGGGCGAAGACTAGCGGGAGGGCAAATGAGCAGTTCTTC.

V is TRBV5-1 and J is TRBJ1-2, with TRBD1 matching over 8 bases. The V segment lost 7 bases and the J segment 4 bases; nucleotides outside the gene matches: 21. This CDR3 spans 18 amino acids. The germline gives CDR1 SGHRS, CDR2 YFSETQ. The CDR3 sequence is CASRKSPGQEYGGYGYTF. The CDR3 bases are TGCGCCAGCCGAAAAAGTCCGGGACAGGAGTATGGGGGCTATGGCTACACCTTC.

The chain links TRBV5-1 to TRBJ1-2; 10 nucleotides agree with TRBD1. The germline V gene has CDR1 SGHRS and CDR2 YFSETQ. Trimming removed 5 bases from V and 7 bases from J; junction bases left unmatched: 14. This CDR3 has 16 residues. The chain's CDR3 is CASSPRTGTGDAGYTF. DNA for the CDR3: TGCGCCAGCAGTCCGAGAACCGGGACAGGGGACGCTGGCTACACCTTC.

The CDR3 coding sequence is TGCGCCAGCAGCATACAACGTGGGGGGGACGAGCAGTACTTC. It is translated as CASSIQRGGDEQYF. V and J are TRBV5-1 and TRBJ2-7, with TRBD2 matching over 7 bases. Germline CDR1 is SGHRS and CDR2 is YFSETQ. The CDR3 totals 14 residues. The V and J ends lost 4 bases and 5 bases, in that order; junction bases with no gene match: 9.

The rearrangement joins TRBV19 to TRBJ1-2; 8 bases align to TRBD1. Looked up from germline, CDR1 is LNHDA and CDR2 is SQIVND (reference sequence). The CDR3 covers 14 residues. V shed 2 bases and J 3 bases; nucleotides not matched to a gene: 2. This chain's CDR3 is CASSITGGDYGYTF. Written as DNA, the CDR3 is TGTGCCAGTAGTATAACAGGGGGTGACTATGGCTACACCTTC.

The CDR3 spells CSVRGSGGYTGELFF. As DNA, the CDR3 is TGCAGCGTTCGGGGCTCGGGGGGTTACACCGGGGAGCTGTTTTTT. This rearrangement joins TRBV29-1 to TRBJ2-2, with 7 bases identical to TRBD2. Germline V gene data show CDR1 as SQVTM and CDR2 as ANQGSEA. V was clipped by 5 bases and J by 3 bases; unmatched bases: 9. This CDR3 is 15 amino acids long.

This chain links TRBV7-2 with TRBJ2-1, with TRBD2 matching 12 bases. Germline V lookup: CDR1 SGHTA, CDR2 FQGNSA. V was pared by 5 bases and J by 9 bases, with 8 bases of the junction left unmatched. This CDR3 is 15 amino acids long. As DNA, the CDR3 is TGTGCCAGCAGCCAAGGACTAGCGGGAAAAAGTGAGCAGTTCTTC. This encodes CASSQGLAGKSEQFF.

V usage is TRBV19 and J usage is TRBJ1-1; D might be TRBD1 (6 bases). Per the germline V gene, CDR1 is LNHDA and CDR2 is SQIVND (reference sequence). CDR3 size: 17 residues. Trimming took 6 bases from V and 4 from J, leaving 24 bases between them. The CDR3 sequence is CASSPRRRGGPGTEAFF. The DNA for the CDR3 is TGTGCCAGTAGCCCACGGAGGCGGGGGGGCCCGGGCACTGAAGCTTTCTTT.

This chain links TRBV7-8 with TRBJ2-5, with a possible D match to TRBD1 (6 bases). V dropped 1 base and J dropped 1 base, with 13 bases sitting between them. The CDR3 is 16 amino acids. Germline CDR1 is SGHVS and CDR2 is FQNEAQ. The CDR3 reads CASSLVWWDIQETQYF. The CDR3 DNA is TGTGCCAGCAGCTTAGTTTGGTGGGACATCCAAGAGACCCAGTACTTC.

This clone was seen once. The CDR3 loop reads CASRLQGFYNEQFF. DNA for the CDR3: TGTGCCAGCAGATTACAGGGATTCTACAATGAGCAGTTCTTC. The genes are TRBV6-5 and TRBJ2-1; TRBD1 might be the D (6 bases). The V gene's germline CDR1 is MNHEY and CDR2 SVGAGI. This CDR3 spans 14 amino acids. The V and J ends lost 6 bases and 3 bases respectively, with 12 bases between them.

This clone showed up just once. This chain links TRBV2 with TRBJ1-5; D remains unclear. The V gene's germline CDR1 is SNHLY and CDR2 FYNNEI. The ends were cut back, 6 bases at V and 0 bases at J, with 3 bases in the middle. The CDR3 has 12 amino acids. The CDR3: CASRYSNQPQHF. The CDR3 DNA sequence: TGTGCCAGCAGGTATAGCAATCAGCCCCAGCATTTT.

The chain combines TRBV5-1 with TRBJ2-2, with D possibly being TRBD2 (7 bases). In germline, CDR1 is SGHRS, CDR2 YFSETQ. The CDR3 is 17 amino acids. The V gene lost 4 bases and the J gene lost 2 bases, with 18 bases spanning the gap. The CDR3 loop reads CASSPIGGGANTGELFF. In nucleotides, the CDR3 is TGCGCCAGCAGCCCAATAGGGGGGGGCGCAAACACCGGGGAGCTGTTTTTT.

This clone was found once. The sample contains more than one DNA sequence encoding this CDR3. The chain is built from TRBV29-1 and TRBJ1-2; TRBD1 matches 9 bases. The CDR3 consists of 12 residues. Looked up from germline, CDR1 is SQVTM and CDR2 is ANQGSEA. V lost 6 bases, J lost 6 bases, and 5 bases stayed unmatched. The CDR3 here is CSVSGQGNGYTF. CDR3 DNA sequence: TGCAGCGTATCGGGACAGGGTAATGGCTACACCTTC.

The V and J genes are TRBV24-1 and TRBJ2-1; 12 positions match TRBD2. V was clipped by 2 bases and J by 11 bases; unmatched bases: 3. CDR1 is KGHDR and CDR2 is SFDVKD in the germline V gene. The CDR3 spans 14 residues. The CDR3 region has the DNA TGTGCCACCAGTGATTCGGGACTAGCGGGTAAGCAGTTCTTC. Its protein product is CATSDSGLAGKQFF.

The chain is built from TRBV12-3 or TRBV12-4 and TRBJ2-2; unclear D gene. CDR3 size: 12 residues. Trimming shortened V by 3 bases and J by 7 bases, and 6 bases separated the two germline ends. CDR3 residues: CASSFFHGELFF. The CDR3 DNA is TGTGCCAGCAGTTTTTTTCACGGGGAGCTGTTTTTT.

J is TRBJ1-1 and V is TRBV5-8; TRBD1 matches at 11 bases. This CDR3 has 17 amino acids. CDR1 and CDR2 (germline): SGHTS, YDEGEE. Trimming took 3 bases from V and 1 from J; bases not matched to a gene: 8. The CDR3: CASSSGQGAIGNTEAFF. The CDR3 region has the DNA TGTGCCAGCAGCTCAGGACAGGGGGCTATAGGGAACACTGAAGCTTTCTTT.

The V gene is TRBV18, the J gene TRBJ2-5; 7 bases fit TRBD2. The V gene end was trimmed by 5 bases and the J gene end by 2 bases; junction bases not matched to a gene: 5. CDR1 and CDR2 (germline): KGHSH, LQKENI. The CDR3 totals 14 residues. The CDR3 coding sequence is TGTGCCAGCTCATCCCCGGGGGGACAAGAGACCCAGTACTTC. This gives the protein CASSSPGGQETQYF.

CDR3 in DNA: TGTGCCTCAGGGTTAGCTTTCTTT. Protein: CASGLAFF. The chain is built from TRBV30 and TRBJ1-1, with D perhaps matching TRBD1 (5 bases). The CDR3 loop spans 8 amino acids. Germline V lookup: CDR1 GTSNPN, CDR2 SVGIG (reference sequence). V was cut by 7 bases and J by 10 bases, with 7 bases left in between.

The rearrangement joins TRBV29-1 to TRBJ1-2; 7 positions agree with TRBD1. From germline, CDR1 is SQVTM and CDR2 ANQGSEA. The CDR3 extends over 12 amino acids. The junction had 5 bases not matched to a gene; V was cut back by 4 bases and J by 6 bases. CDR3 loop: CSVAKGADGYTF. The CDR3 DNA reads TGCAGCGTTGCGAAGGGGGCGGATGGCTACACCTTC.